The 6 T cell receptor beta chains given below trace back to one sample, sequenced in a study of T cells in Graves' hyperthyroidism and ophthalmopathy. Amplification yielded TCR beta CDR3 regions, with RNA transcripts as the source. First-round RT-PCR of the TCR CDR3 relied on the HTBI primer set. TCRdb independently ran MiXCR on the multiplex PCR reads; one entry per CDR3 protein. This table has some 620,000 distinct CDR3 sequences, roughly 17% appearing once. The sequencing input was blood. These TCRs come from a woman aged 30 to 39 with Graves' hyperthyroidism.

This clonotype was found a few times. The chain combines TRBV6-1 with TRBJ2-7; D may be TRBD1 or TRBD2 (5 bases each). CDR3 length: 14 amino acids. The germline gives CDR1 MNHNS, CDR2 SASEGT. Trimming stripped 3 bases from V and 2 bases from J, with 11 bases between. CDR3 coding DNA: TGTGCCAGCAGTGAGGTGCAGGGACCCTACGAGCAGTACTTC. Translated: CASSEVQGPYEQYF.

The chain recombines TRBV4-1 with TRBJ2-1; 8 nucleotides match TRBD2. This CDR3 has 15 amino acids. The ends lost 8 bases at V and 4 bases at J; junction bases unmatched: 10. Germline lookup yields CDR1 MGHRA and CDR2 YSYEKL. For the CDR3, the DNA is TGCGCCAGCGAATCTAGCGGGTCCCCATACAATGAGCAGTTCTTC. Its translation: CASESSGSPYNEQFF.

This clonotype has a count of ten or more. The chain employs TRBV30 and TRBJ2-7, with 12 nucleotides matching TRBD2. Germline trimming cut 1 base from V and 4 bases from J; bases unmatched to any gene: 5. Germline V gene lookup returns CDR1 GTSNPN and CDR2 SVGIG (reference sequence). The CDR3 totals 15 residues. The CDR3 spells CAWSAGLAGQYEQYF. CDR3 coding DNA: TGTGCCTGGAGTGCAGGACTAGCGGGGCAGTACGAGCAGTACTTC.

The rearrangement uses TRBV28 and TRBJ2-2, with D tentatively TRBD1 (5 bases). The length of the CDR3 is 12 residues. The V gene lost 6 bases and the J gene lost 8 bases, with 10 bases spanning the gap. In germline, CDR1 is MDHEN, CDR2 SYDVKM. DNA for the CDR3: TGTGCCAGCAGCTGGGGCTTGGGGGAGCTGTTTTTT. This encodes CASSWGLGELFF.

The table lists this clonotype with many counts. This chain connects TRBV11-3 to TRBJ2-7, with 12 bases identical to TRBD2. V trimming: 0 bases; J trimming: 1 base; junction bases outside the gene matches: 7. The length of the CDR3 is 18 residues. Germline V gene data show CDR1 as SGHNT and CDR2 as YENEEA. This chain's CDR3 is CASSLDRVTSGRSYEQYF. For the CDR3, the DNA is TGTGCCAGCAGCTTAGATCGGGTGACTAGCGGGAGATCCTACGAGCAGTACTTC.

The chain is built from TRBV20-1 and TRBJ2-5; TRBD2 matches 9 bases. The CDR3 has 16 amino acids. Germline V gene data show CDR1 as DFQATT and CDR2 as SNEGSKA (reference sequence). This CDR3 is CNALLPAGGLQETQYF. The DNA of the CDR3 is TGCAATGCGTTGCTCCCTGCGGGAGGGCTCCAAGAGACCCAGTACTTC.